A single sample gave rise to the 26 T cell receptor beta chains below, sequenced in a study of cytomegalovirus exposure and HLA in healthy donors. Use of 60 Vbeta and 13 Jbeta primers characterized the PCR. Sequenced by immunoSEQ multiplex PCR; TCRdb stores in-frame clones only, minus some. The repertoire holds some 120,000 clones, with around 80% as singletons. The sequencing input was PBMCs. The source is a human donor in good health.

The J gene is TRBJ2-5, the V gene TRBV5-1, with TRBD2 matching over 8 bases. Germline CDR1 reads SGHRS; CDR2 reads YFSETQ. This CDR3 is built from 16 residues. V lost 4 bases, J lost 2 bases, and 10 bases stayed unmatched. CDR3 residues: CASSREGSGVQETQYF. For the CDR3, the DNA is TGCGCCAGCAGCCGGGAGGGGTCGGGCGTACAAGAGACCCAGTACTTC.

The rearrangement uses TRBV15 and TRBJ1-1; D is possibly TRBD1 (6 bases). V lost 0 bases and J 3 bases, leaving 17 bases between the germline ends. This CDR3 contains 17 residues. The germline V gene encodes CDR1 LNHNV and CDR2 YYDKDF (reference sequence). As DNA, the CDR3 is TGTGCCACCAGCAGAGAGTTGGGGGCCTCAAGAGACACTGAAGCTTTCTTT. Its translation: CATSRELGASRDTEAFF.

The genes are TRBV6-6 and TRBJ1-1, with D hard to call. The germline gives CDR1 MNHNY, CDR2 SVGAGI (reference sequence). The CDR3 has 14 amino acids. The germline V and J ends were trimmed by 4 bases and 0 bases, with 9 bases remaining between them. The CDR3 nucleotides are TGTGCCAGCAGTTCCCGAGTAATGAACACTGAAGCTTTCTTT. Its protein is CASSSRVMNTEAFF.

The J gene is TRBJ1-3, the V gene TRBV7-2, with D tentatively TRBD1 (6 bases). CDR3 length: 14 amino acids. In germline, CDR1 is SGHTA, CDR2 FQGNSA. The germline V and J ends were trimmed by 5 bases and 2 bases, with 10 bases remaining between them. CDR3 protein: CASSPDRTGNTIYF. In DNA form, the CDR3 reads TGTGCCAGCAGCCCCGACAGGACTGGAAACACCATATATTTT.

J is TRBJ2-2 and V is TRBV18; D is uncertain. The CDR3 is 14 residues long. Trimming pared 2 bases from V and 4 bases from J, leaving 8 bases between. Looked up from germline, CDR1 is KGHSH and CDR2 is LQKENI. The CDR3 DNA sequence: TGTGCCAGCTCACCAATTGAGGTCACCGGGGAGCTGTTTTTT. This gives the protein CASSPIEVTGELFF.

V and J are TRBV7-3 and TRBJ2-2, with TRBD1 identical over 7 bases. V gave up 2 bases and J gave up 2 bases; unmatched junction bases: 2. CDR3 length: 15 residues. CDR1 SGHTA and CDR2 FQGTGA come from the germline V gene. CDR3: CASSLDRENTGELFF. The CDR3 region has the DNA TGTGCCAGCAGCTTAGACAGGGAAAACACCGGGGAGCTGTTTTTT.

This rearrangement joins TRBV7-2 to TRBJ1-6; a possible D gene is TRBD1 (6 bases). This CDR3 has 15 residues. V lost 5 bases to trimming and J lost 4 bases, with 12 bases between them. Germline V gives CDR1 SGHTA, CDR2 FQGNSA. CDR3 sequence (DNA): TGTGCCAGCAGCCAAACCACAGGGTATAATTCACCCCTCCACTTT. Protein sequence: CASSQTTGYNSPLHF.

In DNA, the CDR3 is TGTGCCAGCAGCCAAGACAACTTAGCCAAAAACATTCAGTACTTC. This sequence encodes CASSQDNLAKNIQYF. The rearrangement links TRBV14 to TRBJ2-4; D is ambiguous. This CDR3 is 15 amino acids long. Trimming stripped 0 bases from V and 0 bases from J, with 6 bases between. CDR1 and CDR2 from the germline V gene are SGHDN and FVKESK.

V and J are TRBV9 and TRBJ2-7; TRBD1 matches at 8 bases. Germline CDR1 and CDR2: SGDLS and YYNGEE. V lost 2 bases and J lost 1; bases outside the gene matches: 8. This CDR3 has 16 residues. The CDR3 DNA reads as TGTGCCAGCAGCGTGACAGGGGCTGAAGGATCCTACGAGCAGTACTTC. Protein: CASSVTGAEGSYEQYF. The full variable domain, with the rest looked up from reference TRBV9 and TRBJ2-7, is DSGVTQTPKHLITATGQRVTLRCSPRSGDLSVYWYQQSLDQGLQFLIQYYNGEERAKGNILERFSAQQFPDLHSELNLSSLELGDSALYFCASSVTGAEGSYEQYFGPGTRLTVT.

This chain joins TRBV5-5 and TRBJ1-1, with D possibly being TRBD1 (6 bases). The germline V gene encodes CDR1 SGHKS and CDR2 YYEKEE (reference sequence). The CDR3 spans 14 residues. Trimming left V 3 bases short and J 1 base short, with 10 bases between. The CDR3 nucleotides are TGTGCCAGCAGCTCTGGGACATCGAACACTGAAGCTTTCTTT. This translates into CASSSGTSNTEAFF.

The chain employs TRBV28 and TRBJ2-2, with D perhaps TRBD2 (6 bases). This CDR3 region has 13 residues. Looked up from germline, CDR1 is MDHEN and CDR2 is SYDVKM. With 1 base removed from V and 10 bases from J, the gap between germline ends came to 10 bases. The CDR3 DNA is TGTGCCAGCAGTTTATTAGCGGTTGAGGAGCTGTTTTTT. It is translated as CASSLLAVEELFF. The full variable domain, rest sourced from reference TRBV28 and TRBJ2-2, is DVKVTQSSRYLVKRTGEKVFLECVQDMDHENMFWYRQDPGLGLRLIYFSYDVKMKEKGDIPEGYSVSREKKERFSLILESASTNQTSMYLCASSLLAVEELFFGEGSRLTVL.

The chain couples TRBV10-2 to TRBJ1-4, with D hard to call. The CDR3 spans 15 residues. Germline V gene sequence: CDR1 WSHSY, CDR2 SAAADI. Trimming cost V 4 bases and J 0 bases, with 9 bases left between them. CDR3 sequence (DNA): TGCGCCAGCAGTGGAGCAGGCTCAACTAATGAAAAACTGTTTTTT. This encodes CASSGAGSTNEKLFF.

CDR3 in DNA: TGCAGTGCTAGTAGCCGCAATGAGCAGTTCTTC. Amino acids: CSASSRNEQFF. The chain is built from TRBV20-1 and TRBJ2-1; D not resolved. The CDR3 has 11 amino acids. Germline V gene lookup returns CDR1 DFQATT and CDR2 SNEGSKA (reference sequence). Trimming removed 3 bases from V and 6 bases from J, with 6 bases in between.

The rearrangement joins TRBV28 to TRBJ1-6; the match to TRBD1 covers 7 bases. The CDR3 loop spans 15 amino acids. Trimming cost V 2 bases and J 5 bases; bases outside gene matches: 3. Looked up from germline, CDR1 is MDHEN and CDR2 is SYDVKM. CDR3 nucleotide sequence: TGTGCCAGCAGTTTAGGGGGACAGAATAATTCACCCCTCCACTTT. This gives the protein CASSLGGQNNSPLHF.

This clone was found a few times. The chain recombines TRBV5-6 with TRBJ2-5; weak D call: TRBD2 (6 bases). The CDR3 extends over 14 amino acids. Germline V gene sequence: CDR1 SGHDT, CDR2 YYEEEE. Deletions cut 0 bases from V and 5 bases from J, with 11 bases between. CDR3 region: CASSLGTEGETQYF. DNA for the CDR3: TGTGCCAGCAGCTTGGGGACGGAGGGGGAGACCCAGTACTTC. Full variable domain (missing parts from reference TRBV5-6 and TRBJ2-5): DAGVTQSPTHLIKTRGQQVTLRCSPKSGHDTVSWYQQALGQGPQFIFQYYEEEERQRGNFPDRFSGHQFPNYSSELNVNALLLGDSALYLCASSLGTEGETQYFGPGTRLLVL.

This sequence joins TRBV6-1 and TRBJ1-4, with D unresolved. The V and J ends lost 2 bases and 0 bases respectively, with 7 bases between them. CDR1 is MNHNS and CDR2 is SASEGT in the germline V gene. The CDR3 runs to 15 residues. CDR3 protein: CASSELEATNEKLFF. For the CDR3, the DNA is TGTGCCAGCAGTGAACTAGAAGCAACTAATGAAAAACTGTTTTTT.

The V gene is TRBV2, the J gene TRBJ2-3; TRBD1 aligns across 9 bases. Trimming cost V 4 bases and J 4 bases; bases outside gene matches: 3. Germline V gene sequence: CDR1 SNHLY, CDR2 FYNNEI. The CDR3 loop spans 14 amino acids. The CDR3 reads CASSGGQGSDTQYF. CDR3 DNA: TGTGCCAGCAGTGGGGGACAGGGTTCAGATACGCAGTATTTT.

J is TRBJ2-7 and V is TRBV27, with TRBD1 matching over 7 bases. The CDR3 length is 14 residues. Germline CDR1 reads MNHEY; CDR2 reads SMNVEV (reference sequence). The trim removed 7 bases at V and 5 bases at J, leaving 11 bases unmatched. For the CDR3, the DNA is TGTGCCAGCACCCACGGACAGGCGTTCCACGAGCAGTACTTC. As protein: CASTHGQAFHEQYF.

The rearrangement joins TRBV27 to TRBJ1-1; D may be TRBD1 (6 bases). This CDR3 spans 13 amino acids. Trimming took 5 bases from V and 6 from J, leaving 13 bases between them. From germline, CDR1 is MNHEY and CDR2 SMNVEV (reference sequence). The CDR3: CASSRGGGPEAFF. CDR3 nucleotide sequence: TGTGCCAGCAGTCGTGGGGGCGGGCCTGAAGCTTTCTTT.

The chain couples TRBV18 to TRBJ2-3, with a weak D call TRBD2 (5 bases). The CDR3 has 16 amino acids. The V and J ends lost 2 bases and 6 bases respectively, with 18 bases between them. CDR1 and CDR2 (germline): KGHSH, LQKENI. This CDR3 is CASSPGFDYTVDTQYF. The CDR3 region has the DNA TGTGCCAGCTCACCAGGTTTTGACTACACGGTGGATACGCAGTATTTT.

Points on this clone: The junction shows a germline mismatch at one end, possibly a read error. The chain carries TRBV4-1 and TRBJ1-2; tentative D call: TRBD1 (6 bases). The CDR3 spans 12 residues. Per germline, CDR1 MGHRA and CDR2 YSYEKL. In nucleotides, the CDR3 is TGCGCCAGCAGCCGCCCCGGGGGGGCGCGTAACTTC. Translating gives CASSRPGGARNF.

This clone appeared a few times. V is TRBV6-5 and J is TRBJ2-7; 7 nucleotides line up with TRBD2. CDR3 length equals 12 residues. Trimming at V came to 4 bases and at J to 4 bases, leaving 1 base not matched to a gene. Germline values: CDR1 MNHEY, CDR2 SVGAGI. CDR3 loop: CASSSGGYEQYF. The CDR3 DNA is TGTGCCAGCAGTTCGGGGGGTTACGAGCAGTACTTC.

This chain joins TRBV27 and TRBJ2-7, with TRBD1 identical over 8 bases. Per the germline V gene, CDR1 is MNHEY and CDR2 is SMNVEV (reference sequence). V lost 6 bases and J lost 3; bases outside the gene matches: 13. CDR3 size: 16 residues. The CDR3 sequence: CASSGGIRGQVYEQYF. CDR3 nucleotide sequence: TGTGCCAGCAGCGGCGGGATCCGGGGACAGGTCTACGAGCAGTACTTC.

CDR3 in DNA: TGTGCCAGCAGCCAAGAGGTAGCCCCGGGGGTAGAAAAACTGTTTTTT. This gives the protein CASSQEVAPGVEKLFF. The chain carries TRBV14 and TRBJ1-4; D is perhaps TRBD1 (5 bases). The V gene's germline CDR1 is SGHDN and CDR2 FVKESK. CDR3 length: 16 amino acids. V lost 0 bases, J lost 8 bases, and 16 bases lay in between.

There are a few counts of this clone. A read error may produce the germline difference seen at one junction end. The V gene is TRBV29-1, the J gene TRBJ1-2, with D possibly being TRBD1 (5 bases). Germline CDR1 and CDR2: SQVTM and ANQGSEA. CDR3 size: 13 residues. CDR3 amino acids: CSGEEEGHYGYTF. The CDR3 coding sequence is TGCAGCGGTGAAGAGGAGGGACACTATGGCTACACCTTC.

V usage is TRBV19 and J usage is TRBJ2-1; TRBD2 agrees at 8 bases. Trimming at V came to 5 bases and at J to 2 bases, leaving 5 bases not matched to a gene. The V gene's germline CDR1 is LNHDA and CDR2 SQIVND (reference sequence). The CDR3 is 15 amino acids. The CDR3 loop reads CASSLSGAPYNEQFF. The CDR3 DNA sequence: TGTGCCAGTAGTCTTAGCGGGGCCCCCTACAATGAGCAGTTCTTC.